Each of the 32 T cell receptor beta chains below was sequenced from the same sample in a study of blood T cells in healthy people across ages. A J-beta primer mix and a sample-barcoded 5' primer were used in a second PCR of roughly 7 to 12 cycles. TCRdb used MiXCR to reprocess the 5' RACE reads, holding one entry per CDR3 protein. Found here are around 800,000 distinct CDR3 sequences, around 24% of them singletons; the top ten hold 2.5% to 3.5%. The sample was also reused in another study, on T cells of mothers and their children.

Source material: blood. The receptors come from a boy aged 5-17 years in good health.

This clonotype was seen a few times. This chain joins TRBV9 and TRBJ2-2; D unclear. Germline CDR1 reads SGDLS; CDR2 reads YYNGEE. The CDR3 totals 14 residues. V lost 0 bases, J lost 8 bases, and 11 bases lay in between. The CDR3 DNA reads TGTGCCAGCAGCGTAGATCCCCCCTCTGGGGAGCTGTTTTTT. This encodes CASSVDPPSGELFF.

This chain connects TRBV12-3 or TRBV12-4 to TRBJ2-1; D call uncertain. Trimming took off 2 bases at V and 5 bases at J, with 10 bases between the two ends. The CDR3 is 14 residues long. DNA for the CDR3: TGTGCCAGCAGTTTATCGGAACAGCACAATGAGCAGTTCTTC. It specifies CASSLSEQHNEQFF.

This clonotype was seen more than once but under ten times. V and J are TRBV7-8 and TRBJ2-3; D remains ambiguous. CDR1 and CDR2 (germline): SGHVS, FQNEAQ. The CDR3 has 16 amino acids. Trimming pared 4 bases from V and 0 bases from J, leaving 14 bases between. CDR3 region: CASSSKTQSSTDTQYF. The CDR3 bases are TGTGCCAGCAGCTCCAAGACACAATCGAGCACAGATACGCAGTATTTT.

The chain uses TRBV5-4 and TRBJ2-5, with D perhaps TRBD2 (6 bases). Per the germline V gene, CDR1 is SGHNT and CDR2 is YYREEE (reference sequence). The germline V and J ends were trimmed by 0 bases and 5 bases, with 11 bases remaining between them. The CDR3 consists of 14 residues. In DNA, the CDR3 is TGTGCCAGCAGCTTGGGCCTAGCGTTCGAGACCCAGTACTTC. Its protein is CASSLGLAFETQYF.

This chain links TRBV20-1 with TRBJ2-1, with D perhaps matching TRBD1 (5 bases). Per the germline V gene, CDR1 is DFQATT and CDR2 is SNEGSKA (reference sequence). The CDR3 spans 16 residues. V was shortened by 3 bases and J by 0 bases, with 15 bases between the two germline ends. The CDR3 sequence is CSARDTLRSSYNEQFF. CDR3 nucleotide sequence: TGCAGTGCTAGGGACACTCTTCGCAGCTCCTACAATGAGCAGTTCTTC.

This sequence joins TRBV20-1 and TRBJ2-2; D unresolved. The V end was cut by 5 bases, the J end by 4 bases, with 11 bases between. CDR3 length equals 13 residues. Germline CDR1 reads DFQATT; CDR2 reads SNEGSKA (reference sequence). CDR3 region: CSAPRPLTGELFF. The CDR3 coding sequence is TGCAGTGCTCCCAGGCCCCTCACCGGGGAGCTGTTTTTT.

Concerning this clonotype itself: An end of the junction differs from the germline gene, which may be a read error. The rearrangement joins TRBV10-3 to TRBJ2-5; 12 nucleotides align to TRBD2. Germline assignment: CDR1 ENHRY and CDR2 SYGVKD. The CDR3 covers 17 residues. As DNA, the CDR3 is TGTGCCATCAGTGAGTCTTTCGCTCGACTAGCGGGGGCCCCAGTGTGCTTC. It codes for CAISESFARLAGAPVCF.

The gene calls are TRBV9 and TRBJ2-5, with unresolved D. The CDR3 runs 14 residues. Germline loops: CDR1 SGDLS, CDR2 YYNGEE. Trimming pared 1 base from V and 5 bases from J, leaving 12 bases between. CDR3 sequence (DNA): TGTGCCAGCAGCGTACGTCACGTGTCGGAGACCCAGTACTTC. It yields the protein CASSVRHVSETQYF.

This clonotype was recorded many times. The chain links TRBV6-4 to TRBJ2-5; a possible D gene is TRBD1 (6 bases). The CDR3 length is 15 residues. Germline CDR1 and CDR2: MRHNA and SNTAGT. Between the trimmed V and J ends, which lost 5 bases and 4 bases, there was a span of 17 bases. The CDR3 bases are TGTGCCAGCAGTCCCTCAGGGGTGATAGGAGAGACCCAGTACTTC. It codes for CASSPSGVIGETQYF.

The chain carries TRBV12-3 or TRBV12-4 and TRBJ1-6; D might be TRBD1 (5 bases). Trimming shortened V by 9 bases and J by 9 bases, and 12 bases separated the two germline ends. This CDR3 is 12 amino acids long. CDR3 sequence reads: CASSGGASPLHF. DNA for the CDR3: TGTGCCAGTTCGGGTGGGGCTTCACCCCTCCACTTT.

V gene TRBV12-3 or TRBV12-4 combines with J gene TRBJ1-6, with D perhaps matching TRBD1 (6 bases). The CDR3 totals 17 residues. Trimming pared 5 bases from V and 6 bases from J, leaving 20 bases between. As DNA, the CDR3 is TGTGCCAGCAGTGGTACAGGTGGGGGCGCGCGTAATTCACCCCTCCACTTT. It specifies CASSGTGGGARNSPLHF.

V gene TRBV5-5 combines with J gene TRBJ2-7; 8 positions agree with TRBD1. The V gene end was trimmed by 2 bases and the J gene end by 2 bases; junction bases not matched to a gene: 6. The CDR3 spans 15 residues. Germline CDR1 reads SGHKS; CDR2 reads YYEKEE (reference sequence). The CDR3 here is CASSFRTGNPYEQYF. The CDR3 DNA reads as TGTGCCAGCAGCTTCAGGACAGGGAACCCCTACGAGCAGTACTTC.

This clonotype was seen a handful of times. The chain has TRBV4-1 and TRBJ2-5, with D uncertain. Germline CDR1 reads MGHRA; CDR2 reads YSYEKL. V dropped 1 base and J dropped 5 bases, with 11 bases sitting between them. This CDR3 is built from 14 residues. The DNA for the CDR3 is TGCGCCAGCAGCCAAGGAGGTAGCATGGAGACCCAGTACTTC. This sequence encodes CASSQGGSMETQYF.

This clonotype was detected many times. The chain joins TRBV10-3 to TRBJ2-1; D tentatively reads TRBD1 or TRBD2 (6 bases each). Germline V gene lookup returns CDR1 ENHRY and CDR2 SYGVKD. V lost 2 bases and J lost 7, with 18 bases in between. CDR3 length: 16 amino acids. This chain's CDR3 is CAISEVYKKGGNEQFF. CDR3 coding DNA: TGTGCCATCAGTGAGGTTTACAAAAAAGGGGGGAATGAGCAGTTCTTC.

This clonotype has only a few counts. The chain links TRBV3-1 to TRBJ2-3, with 9 positions matching TRBD1. The V and J ends lost 4 bases and 3 bases, in that order; junction bases with no gene match: 8. CDR1 LGHDT and CDR2 YNNKEL come from the germline V gene (reference sequence). The CDR3 is 16 residues long. CDR3 sequence reads: CASSLNPGTGTDTQYF. CDR3 sequence (DNA): TGTGCCAGCAGCCTAAATCCCGGGACAGGGACAGATACGCAGTATTTT.

This clonotype was seen ten or more times. The chain combines TRBV5-6 with TRBJ1-4, with 9 positions matching TRBD1. Germline V CDR1 and CDR2: SGHDT, YYEEEE. The CDR3 sequence is 14 residues long. V lost 5 bases, J lost 8 bases, and 7 bases stayed unmatched. The CDR3 coding sequence is TGTGCCAGCAGTCGGGGACAGGGCGACGAAAAACTGTTTTTT. The encoded protein is CASSRGQGDEKLFF.

This clonotype was counted many times. The V call is TRBV9, the J call TRBJ1-5; D is ambiguous. This CDR3 spans 11 amino acids. Trimming removed 2 bases from V and 7 bases from J, with 4 bases in between. The germline V gene encodes CDR1 SGDLS and CDR2 YYNGEE. This CDR3 reads CASSVGQPQHF. The CDR3 DNA sequence: TGTGCCAGCAGCGTTGGGCAGCCCCAGCATTTT.

This rearrangement joins TRBV11-2 to TRBJ1-2; 12 bases are a match to TRBD1. Germline CDR1 and CDR2: SGHAT and FQNNGV. The junction had 9 bases not matched to a gene; V was cut back by 5 bases and J by 8 bases. The CDR3 length is 15 residues. The CDR3 DNA is TGTGCCAGCAGCAGCCGGGACAGGGGGCTACAAGGCTACACCTTC. Protein product: CASSSRDRGLQGYTF.

The J gene is TRBJ1-1, the V gene TRBV6-7; no reliable D call. TRBV6-7 is classed as an ORF, of uncertain function. The V gene lost 10 bases and the J gene lost 0 bases, with 12 bases spanning the gap. The CDR3 loop spans 13 amino acids. DNA for the CDR3: TGTGCCACCAGAGGACGGATGAACACTGAAGCTTTCTTT. Translating gives CATRGRMNTEAFF.

This clonotype was recorded a few times. The rearrangement links TRBV3-1 to TRBJ2-3; 8 positions agree with TRBD1. The CDR3 is made up of 16 amino acids. Trimming took 4 bases from V and 3 from J; bases not matched to a gene: 9. Germline-derived CDR1 and CDR2 are LGHDT and YNNKEL (reference sequence). CDR3 sequence (DNA): TGTGCCAGCAGCCCCCAACGGCAGGGGGCAACAGATACGCAGTATTTT. Translating it yields CASSPQRQGATDTQYF.

This clonotype was seen only a few times. The rearrangement joins TRBV7-6 to TRBJ1-4, with TRBD1 identical over 7 bases. V gave up 5 bases and J gave up 3 bases; unmatched junction bases: 12. The CDR3 is made up of 17 amino acids. Germline loops: CDR1 SGHVS, CDR2 FNYEAQ. CDR3 sequence (DNA): TGTGCCAGCAGCGACCGGGGGCGCGACAGGGCTAATGAAAAACTGTTTTTT. It is translated as CASSDRGRDRANEKLFF.

In its sample, this clonotype was seen a few times. The chain has TRBV7-2 and TRBJ2-3, with 9 nucleotides matching TRBD2. The germline CDR1 and CDR2 sequences are SGHTA and FQGNSA. The CDR3 extends over 14 amino acids. With V trimmed by 2 bases and J by 5 bases, 2 bases remained unmatched. DNA for the CDR3: TGTGCCAGCAGCTTACAGCGGGGGGTAGATACGCAGTATTTT. Translating it yields CASSLQRGVDTQYF.

This chain links TRBV10-3 with TRBJ2-5; 7 positions match TRBD2. The germline V gene has CDR1 ENHRY and CDR2 SYGVKD. The V and J ends lost 4 bases and 5 bases, in that order; junction bases with no gene match: 7. The CDR3 is 14 amino acids. CDR3 nucleotides: TGTGCCATCAGTGCAGGCGGGGGAGGGGAGACCCAGTACTTC. Translation: CAISAGGGGETQYF.

This clonotype was seen more than once but under ten times. The V and J genes are TRBV29-1 and TRBJ2-1; the match to TRBD1 covers 8 bases. The end of the DNA aligns better with TRBJ2-5, so the J call may be wrong. The germline V gene has CDR1 SQVTM and CDR2 ANQGSEA. The CDR3 runs to 16 residues. The CDR3 region has the DNA TGCAGCCCAAGCTGGGGGGACAGGATCTCTCAAGAGACCCAGTACTTC. Encoded protein: CSPSWGDRISQETQYF.

This clonotype was seen more than once but under ten times. The rearrangement links TRBV27 to TRBJ2-1; 13 nucleotides match TRBD2. Losses at the gene ends were 5 bases for V and 7 bases for J; bases not matched to a gene: 17. Germline lookup yields CDR1 MNHEY and CDR2 SMNVEV (reference sequence). CDR3 length equals 19 residues. The CDR3 loop reads CASSIIPPLLAGGPNEQFF. DNA for the CDR3: TGTGCCAGCAGTATCATCCCTCCCTTACTAGCGGGGGGGCCTAATGAGCAGTTCTTC.

The V call is TRBV12-3 or TRBV12-4, the J call TRBJ1-2, with D unresolved. V was clipped by 6 bases and J by 2 bases, with 13 bases between them. This CDR3 spans 14 amino acids. The CDR3 bases are TGTGCCAGCAGAGACCTCGGGTCCAACTATGGCTACACCTTC. Its translation: CASRDLGSNYGYTF.

The chain recombines TRBV6-1 with TRBJ2-5; D is unresolved. Germline V CDR1 and CDR2: MNHNS, SASEGT. CDR3 length: 14 amino acids. The germline V and J ends were trimmed by 5 bases and 5 bases, with 15 bases remaining between them. The CDR3 DNA reads as TGTGCCAGCAGTCCTAGACTTTCTCGGGAGACCCAGTACTTC. Its translation is CASSPRLSRETQYF.

The chain combines TRBV29-1 with TRBJ2-3; D is uncertain. Germline-derived CDR1 and CDR2 are SQVTM and ANQGSEA. Trimming removed 8 bases from V and 7 bases from J, with 13 bases in between. This CDR3 region has 11 residues. CDR3 bases: TGCAGCCTTCCCTATCGAAATACGCAGTATTTT. Translation gives CSLPYRNTQYF.

The chain is built from TRBV7-9 and TRBJ1-5; no clear D. With 1 base removed from V and 1 base from J, the gap between germline ends came to 8 bases. The CDR3 is 15 amino acids. Germline CDR1 reads SEHNR; CDR2 reads FQNEAQ (reference sequence). CDR3 DNA: TGTGCCAGCAGCTTAGATGGGCAGAGCAATCAGCCCCAGCATTTT. Protein product: CASSLDGQSNQPQHF.

The chain recombines TRBV5-5 with TRBJ2-7; 8 bases agree with TRBD1. With V trimmed by 5 bases and J by 3 bases, 7 bases remained unmatched. Germline CDR1 SGHKS, CDR2 YYEKEE (reference sequence). This CDR3 has 14 residues. CDR3 sequence: CASRLGQANYEQYF. The CDR3 DNA reads TGTGCCAGCAGGCTGGGACAGGCCAACTACGAGCAGTACTTC.

The CDR3 sequence is CASSQRGRSNEQFF. In nucleotides, the CDR3 is TGTGCCAGCAGCCAACGGGGACGGTCCAATGAGCAGTTCTTC. The gene calls are TRBV4-2 and TRBJ2-1; D tentatively fits TRBD1 or TRBD2 (5 bases each). Germline CDR1 LGHNA, CDR2 YNFKEQ. The CDR3 length is 14 residues. V was clipped by 2 bases and J by 6 bases, with 11 bases between them.

This clonotype has only a few counts. This chain connects TRBV28 to TRBJ1-6; D uncertain. The V gene lost 4 bases and the J gene lost 9 bases, with 7 bases spanning the gap. Germline V lookup: CDR1 MDHEN, CDR2 SYDVKM. This CDR3 contains 12 residues. CDR3 DNA: TGTGCCAGCAGTTGGAGTATTTCACCCCTCCACTTT. As protein: CASSWSISPLHF.